The 3 T cell receptor beta chains reported below all come from one sample, sequenced in a study of CD8 T cells in ankylosing spondylitis. In TCRdb, the 5' RACE reads were re-called with MiXCR into one record per CDR3 protein. The table shows a few hundred thousand distinct CDR3 sequences, with about 10% occurring only once. Sequenced sample: blood, either unsorted or a sorted T cell fraction (not recorded which). The receptors come from a male donor with ankylosing spondylitis or in good health (not recorded which).

The sample holds many counts of this clonotype. This chain connects TRBV5-1 to TRBJ2-1; 15 bases match TRBD2. Germline loops: CDR1 SGHRS, CDR2 YFSETQ. The length of the CDR3 is 16 residues. The trim removed 0 bases at V and 6 bases at J, leaving 1 base unmatched. The DNA of the CDR3 is TGCGCCAGCAGCTTGGGGACTAGCGGGAGGGCCAATGAGCAGTTCTTC. Amino acids: CASSLGTSGRANEQFF.

This clonotype was observed at least ten times. The J gene is TRBJ2-1, the V gene TRBV24-1; TRBD1 matches at 10 bases. V lost 1 base and J lost 9; bases outside the gene matches: 8. From germline, CDR1 is KGHDR and CDR2 SFDVKD. This CDR3 has 16 amino acids. DNA for the CDR3: TGTGCCACCAGTGATTTAGGGGGACAGGGGTTCGGTGAGCAGTTCTTC. It translates to CATSDLGGQGFGEQFF.

The sample holds a few counts of this clonotype. The gene calls are TRBV6-1 and TRBJ1-5; maybe TRBD1 (5 bases). Trimming cost V 8 bases and J 1 base, with 12 bases left between them. Germline assignment: CDR1 MNHNS and CDR2 SASEGT. The CDR3 is 14 amino acids. The CDR3 sequence is CASGPGKSNQPQHF. In DNA form, the CDR3 reads TGTGCCAGCGGGCCAGGGAAGAGCAATCAGCCCCAGCATTTT.